This entry lists 8 T cell receptor beta chains sequenced from one sample in a study of T-cell memory formation after mild COVID-19. One entry per CDR3 protein, called by TCRdb with MiXCR from the 5' RACE reads. The sample includes 350,000 to 500,000 distinct CDR3 sequences, 23% of them seen just once. Sequenced input: PBMCs or a T cell subset sorted from them (not recorded which). Every receptor here comes from an adult woman who had mild COVID-19 (a few samples of this study predate the infection). Cell type and time point are not known.

This clonotype was counted many times. This sequence joins TRBV7-2 and TRBJ1-5; 8 bases map to TRBD1. This CDR3 region has 15 residues. Germline values: CDR1 SGHTA, CDR2 FQGNSA. V lost 1 base and J lost 4; bases outside the gene matches: 3. The CDR3 loop reads CASSLGQGRNQPQHF. DNA for the CDR3: TGTGCCAGCAGCTTAGGACAGGGGAGGAATCAGCCCCAGCATTTT.

The chain recombines TRBV6-5 with TRBJ2-1, with D possibly TRBD1 on 5 matching bases. V lost 0 bases, J lost 9 bases, and 9 bases lay in between. The CDR3 runs to 13 residues. Germline V gene lookup returns CDR1 MNHEY and CDR2 SVGAGI. The CDR3, as DNA: TGTGCCAGCAGTTACTCAGGGGCAAGTGAGCAGTTCTTC. This translates into CASSYSGASEQFF.

The V call is TRBV12-3 or TRBV12-4, the J call TRBJ2-3; 10 bases fit TRBD1. The CDR3 is made up of 15 amino acids. V lost 7 bases to trimming and J lost 1 base; unmatched junction nucleotides: 5. CDR3 sequence (DNA): TGTGCCAGCACCCCAGACAGGGGGCGCACAGATACGCAGTATTTT. Its translation: CASTPDRGRTDTQYF.

This clonotype occurred many times. J is TRBJ2-7 and V is TRBV12-3 or TRBV12-4, with D unresolved. The CDR3 consists of 12 residues. The V and J ends lost 3 bases and 4 bases respectively, with 7 bases between them. CDR3 loop: CASSLTPYEQYF. CDR3 sequence (DNA): TGTGCCAGCAGTTTGACACCGTACGAGCAGTACTTC.

This clonotype was seen ten or more times. The chain joins TRBV12-3 or TRBV12-4 to TRBJ1-1; tentative D call: TRBD1 (5 bases). With 11 bases removed from V and 5 bases from J, the gap between germline ends came to 18 bases. The CDR3 loop spans 13 amino acids. The DNA for the CDR3 is TGTGCCTCCCAGTGGCAGGGTGGGACTGAAGCTTTCTTT. Protein product: CASQWQGGTEAFF.

J is TRBJ2-6 and V is TRBV6-6; tentative D call: TRBD2 (5 bases). CDR1 MNHNY and CDR2 SVGAGI come from the germline V gene (reference sequence). The V and J ends lost 7 bases and 0 bases respectively, with 10 bases between them. The CDR3 consists of 15 residues. The CDR3: CASIKEGSGANVLTF. In DNA form, the CDR3 reads TGTGCCAGCATCAAAGAGGGCTCTGGGGCCAACGTCCTGACTTTC.

This rearrangement joins TRBV2 to TRBJ2-1, with 8 bases matching TRBD2. There are 13 residues in the CDR3. Per the germline V gene, CDR1 is SNHLY and CDR2 is FYNNEI. V trimming: 7 bases; J trimming: 3 bases; junction bases outside the gene matches: 2. The CDR3 here is CASKAGDYNEQFF. In DNA form, the CDR3 reads TGTGCCAGCAAAGCGGGAGACTACAATGAGCAGTTCTTC.

The table lists this clonotype with a few counts. The chain is built from TRBV30 and TRBJ2-7; D not resolved. V lost 1 base to trimming and J lost 6 bases, with 13 bases between them. The CDR3 sequence is 13 residues long. Germline V gene lookup returns CDR1 GTSNPN and CDR2 SVGIG (reference sequence). The CDR3 nucleotides are TGTGCCTGGAGTGAAAGATTAACAGCCGAGCAGTACTTC. Its protein product is CAWSERLTAEQYF. Complete variable domain (other parts from reference TRBV30 and TRBJ2-7): SQTIHQWPATLVQPVGSPLSLECTVEGTSNPNLYWYRQAAGRGLQLLFYSVGIGQISSEVPQNLSASRPQDRQFILSSKKLLLSDSGFYLCAWSERLTAEQYFGPGTRLTVT.